These T cell receptor beta chains were read from a single sample in a study of cytomegalovirus exposure and HLA in healthy donors. Generated by immunoSEQ multiplex PCR, the TCRdb table keeps only in-frame clones and is missing some. Among around 130,000 clones listed, 80% to 85% were seen once. Sequences were obtained from PBMCs. These receptors were taken from a boy aged 5-17 years in good health and CMV-seronegative. Each CDR3 is given with its conserved first and last residue. The order of the fields is J gene, D gene, V gene, CDR3 protein, CDR3 DNA. A D gene is named only where the DNA matches it firmly.

TRBJ2-7 TRBD1 TRBV9 CASSDPDRGMYEQYF TGTGCCAGCAGCGACCCGGACAGGGGGATGTACGAGCAGTACTTC
TRBJ2-2 NA TRBV6-5 CASTRDSSGTGELFF TGTGCCAGCACCAGGGATAGTTCGGGCACCGGGGAGCTGTTTTTT
TRBJ1-3 NA TRBV30 CAWRPGQRNTIYF TGTGCCTGGAGGCCGGGACAACGAAACACCATATATTTT
TRBJ1-1 TRBD1 TRBV7-2 CASSLELQGGTEAFF TGTGCCAGCAGCTTAGAACTTCAGGGGGGCACTGAAGCTTTCTTT
TRBJ2-3 TRBD2 TRBV4-1 CASSPPSGRAYRTDTQYF TGCGCCAGCAGCCCCCCCAGCGGGAGGGCGTATCGCACAGATACGCAGTATTTT
TRBJ2-2 NA TRBV2 CASRRDSTGELFF TGTGCCAGCAGGCGGGACAGCACCGGGGAGCTGTTTTTT
TRBJ2-2 NA TRBV25-1 CASSEEKRLNTGELFF TGTGCCAGCAGTGAGGAAAAGCGACTAAACACCGGGGAGCTGTTTTTT
TRBJ1-1 NA TRBV4-3 CASSRAGDNTEAFF TGCGCCAGCAGCCGGGCGGGGGACAACACTGAAGCTTTCTTT
TRBJ2-3 NA TRBV11-3 CASSLGRTVTDTQYF TGTGCCAGCAGCTTAGGCCGGACAGTCACAGATACGCAGTATTTT
TRBJ2-5 NA TRBV2 CASSVSIQETQYF TGTGCCAGCAGTGTATCTATACAAGAGACCCAGTACTTC
TRBJ2-7 TRBD1 TRBV6-5 CASSYWGQGESEQYF TGTGCCAGCAGTTACTGGGGACAGGGGGAGAGCGAGCAGTACTTC
TRBJ2-1 TRBD2 TRBV4-1 CASSQLAGGIVSSYNEQFF TGCGCCAGCAGCCAACTAGCGGGGGGTATTGTGAGCTCCTACAATGAGCAGTTCTTC
TRBJ1-1 NA TRBV18 CASSPGTSRALNTEAFF TGTGCCAGCTCACCAGGAACATCCAGGGCCCTGAACACTGAAGCTTTCTTT
TRBJ2-5 NA TRBV30 CAWSPGYETQYF TGTGCCTGGAGTCCGGGTTACGAGACCCAGTACTTC
TRBJ2-1 NA TRBV7-2 CASTPENRDANEQFF TGTGCCAGCACCCCGGAGAACAGGGATGCGAATGAGCAGTTCTTC
TRBJ2-1 TRBD2 TRBV5-1 CASSWLAGVDEQFF TGCGCCAGCAGCTGGCTAGCGGGAGTCGATGAGCAGTTCTTC
TRBJ1-1 NA TRBV4-1 CASSQGPGPGVRAFF TGCGCCAGCAGCCAGGGGCCGGGACCGGGGGTTAGGGCTTTCTTT
TRBJ1-2 TRBD1 TRBV5-1 CASSITRDSYGYTF TGCGCCAGCAGCATAACCCGGGACAGCTATGGCTACACCTTC